This T cell receptor (beta chain) came from a study of early T cells in non-severe SARS-CoV-2 infection. Attachment of unique molecular identifiers was made to individual cDNA molecules. TCRdb itself ran the 5' RACE reads through MiXCR, one entry per CDR3 protein. Among some 80,000 distinct CDR3 sequences listed, more than 9% were seen once. This clonotype was counted between two and nine times. Trimming stripped 0 bases from V and 9 bases from J, with 15 bases between. The CDR3 is 15 amino acids. Germline V gene data show CDR1 as SGHAT and CDR2 as FQNNGV. V is TRBV11-2 and J is TRBJ2-1; D may be TRBD1 (6 bases). The TCR sequence derives from an adult who was a healthcare worker with PCR-confirmed SARS-CoV-2 infection or an uninfected control (not recorded which). This specimen was whole blood, taken at baseline. In DNA form, the CDR3 reads TGTGCCAGCAGCTTAGATCGGACAGCTTTGGGTGAGCAGTTCTTC. Translation gives CASSLDRTALGEQFF.